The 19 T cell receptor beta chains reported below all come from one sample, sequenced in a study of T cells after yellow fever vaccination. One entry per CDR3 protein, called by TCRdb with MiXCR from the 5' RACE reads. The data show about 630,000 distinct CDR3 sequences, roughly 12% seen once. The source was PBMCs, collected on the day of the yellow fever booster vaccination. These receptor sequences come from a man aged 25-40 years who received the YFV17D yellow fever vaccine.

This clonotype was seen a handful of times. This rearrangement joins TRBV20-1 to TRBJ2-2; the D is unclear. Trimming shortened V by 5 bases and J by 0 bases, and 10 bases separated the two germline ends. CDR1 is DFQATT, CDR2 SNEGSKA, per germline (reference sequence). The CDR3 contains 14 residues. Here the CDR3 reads CSAHGGTNTGELFF. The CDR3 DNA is TGCAGTGCTCATGGTGGAACGAACACCGGGGAGCTGTTTTTT.

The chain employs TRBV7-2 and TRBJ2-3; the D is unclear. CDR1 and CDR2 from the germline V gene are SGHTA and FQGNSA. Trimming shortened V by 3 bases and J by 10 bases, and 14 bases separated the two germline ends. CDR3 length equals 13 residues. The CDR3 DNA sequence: TGTGCCAGCAGCTTGGGTGGGTGGGCTGCGCAGTATTTT. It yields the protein CASSLGGWAAQYF. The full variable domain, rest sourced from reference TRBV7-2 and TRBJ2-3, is GAGVSQSPSNKVTEKGKDVELRCDPISGHTALYWYRQSLGQGLEFLIYFQGNSAPDKSGLPSDRFSAERTGGSVSTLTIQRTQQEDSAVYLCASSLGGWAAQYFGPGTRLTVL.

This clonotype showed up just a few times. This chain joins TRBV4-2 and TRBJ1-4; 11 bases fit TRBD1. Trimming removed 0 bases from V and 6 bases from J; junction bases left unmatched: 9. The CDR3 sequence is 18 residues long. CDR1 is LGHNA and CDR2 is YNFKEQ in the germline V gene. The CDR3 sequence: CASSQEAVVGQGDEKLFF. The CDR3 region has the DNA TGTGCCAGCAGCCAAGAGGCGGTCGTGGGACAGGGGGATGAAAAACTGTTTTTT.

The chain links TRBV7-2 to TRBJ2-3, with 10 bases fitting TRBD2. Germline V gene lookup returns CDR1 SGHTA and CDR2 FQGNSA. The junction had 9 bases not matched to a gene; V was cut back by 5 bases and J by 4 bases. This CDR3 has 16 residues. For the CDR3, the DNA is TGTGCCAGCAGCGAAACTAGCGGGATAACGGCAGATACGCAGTATTTT. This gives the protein CASSETSGITADTQYF. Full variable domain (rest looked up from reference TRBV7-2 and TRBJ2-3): GAGVSQSPSNKVTEKGKDVELRCDPISGHTALYWYRQSLGQGLEFLIYFQGNSAPDKSGLPSDRFSAERTGGSVSTLTIQRTQQEDSAVYLCASSETSGITADTQYFGPGTRLTVL.

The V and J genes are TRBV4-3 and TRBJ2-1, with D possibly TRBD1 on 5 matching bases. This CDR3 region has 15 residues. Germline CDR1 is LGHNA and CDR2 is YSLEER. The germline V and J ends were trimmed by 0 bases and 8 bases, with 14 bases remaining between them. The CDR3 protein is CASSQDLSQGYEQFF. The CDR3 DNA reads TGCGCCAGCAGCCAAGATTTGTCGCAGGGCTATGAGCAGTTCTTC.

CDR3 loop: CASSLGTKDTQYF. The CDR3 coding sequence is TGTGCCAGCAGCTTAGGGACTAAAGATACGCAGTATTTT. The chain links TRBV7-3 to TRBJ2-3, with 7 bases lining up with TRBD2. The CDR3 covers 13 residues. Per the germline V gene, CDR1 is SGHTA and CDR2 is FQGTGA. The trim removed 2 bases at V and 5 bases at J, leaving 1 base unmatched.

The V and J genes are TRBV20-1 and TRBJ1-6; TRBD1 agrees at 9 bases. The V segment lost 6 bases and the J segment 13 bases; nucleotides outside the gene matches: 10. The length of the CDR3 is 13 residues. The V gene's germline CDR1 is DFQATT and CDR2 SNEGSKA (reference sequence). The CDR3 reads CSAPTGGGGPLHF. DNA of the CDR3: TGCAGTGCCCCAACAGGGGGCGGGGGTCCCCTCCACTTT.

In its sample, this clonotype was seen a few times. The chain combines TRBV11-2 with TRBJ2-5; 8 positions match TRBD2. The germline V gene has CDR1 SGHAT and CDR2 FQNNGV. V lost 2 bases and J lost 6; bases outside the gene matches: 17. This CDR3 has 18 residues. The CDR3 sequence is CASSLSSIGSGSQKTQYF. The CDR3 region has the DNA TGTGCCAGCAGCTTAAGCTCCATCGGCAGCGGGAGTCAAAAGACCCAGTACTTC.

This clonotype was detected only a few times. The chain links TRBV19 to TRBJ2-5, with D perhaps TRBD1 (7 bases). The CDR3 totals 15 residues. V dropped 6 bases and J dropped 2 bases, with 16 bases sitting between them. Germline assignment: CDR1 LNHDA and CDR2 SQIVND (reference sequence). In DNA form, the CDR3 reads TGTGCCAGTAGGGGCAGGGGGGTTGGGCAAGAGACCCAGTACTTC. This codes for CASRGRGVGQETQYF.

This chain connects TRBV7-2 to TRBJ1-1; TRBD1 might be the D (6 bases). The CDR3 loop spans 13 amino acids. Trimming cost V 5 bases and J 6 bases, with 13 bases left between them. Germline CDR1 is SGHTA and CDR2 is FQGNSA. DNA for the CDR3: TGTGCCAGCAGCCCCCGGGGGGCGGCTGAAGCTTTCTTT. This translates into CASSPRGAAEAFF.

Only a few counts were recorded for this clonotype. This chain's CDR3 is CASSPGTFSYEQYF. The DNA for the CDR3 is TGTGCCAGCAGCCCTGGGACATTTTCCTACGAGCAGTACTTC. The chain is built from TRBV7-2 and TRBJ2-7; D perhaps matches TRBD1 (6 bases). This CDR3 region has 14 residues. From germline, CDR1 is SGHTA and CDR2 FQGNSA. V was clipped by 5 bases and J by 1 base, with 12 bases between them.

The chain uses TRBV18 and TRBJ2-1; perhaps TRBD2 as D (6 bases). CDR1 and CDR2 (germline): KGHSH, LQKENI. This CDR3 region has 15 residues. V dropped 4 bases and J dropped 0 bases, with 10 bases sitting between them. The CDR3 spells CASSHLEGSYNEQFF. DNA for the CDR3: TGTGCCAGCTCACATCTGGAGGGCTCCTACAATGAGCAGTTCTTC.

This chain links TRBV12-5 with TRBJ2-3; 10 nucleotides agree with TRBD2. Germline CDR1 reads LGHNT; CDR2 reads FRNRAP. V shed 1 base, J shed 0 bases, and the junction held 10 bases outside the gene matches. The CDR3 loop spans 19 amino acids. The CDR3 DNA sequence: TGTGCTAGTGGTTTGGGACTAGCGGGCCCCTGGGGAAGCACAGATACGCAGTATTTT. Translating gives CASGLGLAGPWGSTDTQYF.

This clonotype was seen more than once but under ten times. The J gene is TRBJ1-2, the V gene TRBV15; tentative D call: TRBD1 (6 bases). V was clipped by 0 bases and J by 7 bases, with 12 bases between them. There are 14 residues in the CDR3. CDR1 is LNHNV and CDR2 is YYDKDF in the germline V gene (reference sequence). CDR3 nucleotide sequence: TGTGCCACCAGCAGAGACCGGGGGGCGGGTGGCTACACCTTC. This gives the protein CATSRDRGAGGYTF.

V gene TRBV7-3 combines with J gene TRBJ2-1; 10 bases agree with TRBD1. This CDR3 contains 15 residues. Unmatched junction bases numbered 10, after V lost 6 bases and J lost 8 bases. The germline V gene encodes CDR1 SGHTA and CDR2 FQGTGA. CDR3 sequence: CASSVTRTGGDEQFF. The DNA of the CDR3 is TGTGCCAGCAGTGTTACAAGGACAGGGGGGGATGAGCAGTTCTTC.

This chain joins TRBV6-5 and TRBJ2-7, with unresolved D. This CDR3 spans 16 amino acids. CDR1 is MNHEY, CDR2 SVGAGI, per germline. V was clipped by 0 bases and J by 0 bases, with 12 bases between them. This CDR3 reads CASSYSYSYPSYEQYF. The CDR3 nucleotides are TGTGCCAGCAGTTACTCGTACAGTTACCCCTCCTACGAGCAGTACTTC.

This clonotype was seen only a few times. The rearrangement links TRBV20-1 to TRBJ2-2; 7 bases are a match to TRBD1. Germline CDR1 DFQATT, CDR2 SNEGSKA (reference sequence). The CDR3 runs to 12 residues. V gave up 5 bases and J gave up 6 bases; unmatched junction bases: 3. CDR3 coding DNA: TGCAGTGCTGACAGGGCCTCCGGGGAGCTGTTTTTT. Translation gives CSADRASGELFF.

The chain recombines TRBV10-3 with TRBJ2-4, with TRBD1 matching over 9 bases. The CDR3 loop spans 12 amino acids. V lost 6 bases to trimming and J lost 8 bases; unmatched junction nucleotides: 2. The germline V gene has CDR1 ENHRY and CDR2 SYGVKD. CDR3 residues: CAISDRGDIQYF. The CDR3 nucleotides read TGTGCCATCAGCGACAGGGGGGACATTCAGTACTTC.

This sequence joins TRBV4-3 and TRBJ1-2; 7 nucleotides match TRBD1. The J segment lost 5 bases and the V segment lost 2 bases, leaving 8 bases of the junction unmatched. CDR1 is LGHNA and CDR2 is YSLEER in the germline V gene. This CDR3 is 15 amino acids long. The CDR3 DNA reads TGCGCCAGCAGCCAAAAAACAGGGGTGAATTATGGCTACACCTTC. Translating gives CASSQKTGVNYGYTF.